This TCR beta chain was sequenced during a study of T cell responses to AZD1222 COVID-19 vaccine. Note on this clone: Antigen unknown. The junction departs from the called germline gene at one end, perhaps through a read error.

Clones were read by immunoSEQ multiplex PCR, and TCRdb kept only the in-frame ones, dropping some. Counted here are 120,000 to 150,000 clones, about 91% occurring once; the ten biggest clones make up roughly 10%. There are 10 residues in the CDR3. Study-level points and caveats: Nearly half of spike-specific TCRs reportedly target variant regions that are unmutated in the B.1.351 and B.1.1.7 variants. Two AZD1222 administrations were followed by greater Spike-specific TCR breadth and depth.

The specimen comprised peripheral blood, sampled 28 days after the second AZD1222 dose. This TCR was recovered from an adult who received the AZD1222 COVID-19 vaccine. This rearrangement joins TRBV6-7 to TRBJ1-4; 8 bases are a match to TRBD1. TRBV6-7 falls under the ORF class, with uncertain function. The CDR3 coding sequence is TGCGGGACAGGCCATGAAAAACTGTTTTTT. This sequence encodes CGTGHEKLFF.